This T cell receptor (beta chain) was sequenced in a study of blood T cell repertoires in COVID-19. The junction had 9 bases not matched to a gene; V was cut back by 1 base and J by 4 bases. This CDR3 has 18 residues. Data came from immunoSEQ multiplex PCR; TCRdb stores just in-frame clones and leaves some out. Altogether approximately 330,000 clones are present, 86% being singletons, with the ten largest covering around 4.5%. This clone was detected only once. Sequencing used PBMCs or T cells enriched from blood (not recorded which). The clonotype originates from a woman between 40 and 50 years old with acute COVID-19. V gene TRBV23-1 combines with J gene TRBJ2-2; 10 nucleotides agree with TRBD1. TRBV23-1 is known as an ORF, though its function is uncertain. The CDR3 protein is CASSQLARDRGRTGELFF. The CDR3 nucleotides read TGCGCCAGCAGTCAATTGGCACGAGACAGGGGGCGCACCGGGGAGCTGTTTTTT.